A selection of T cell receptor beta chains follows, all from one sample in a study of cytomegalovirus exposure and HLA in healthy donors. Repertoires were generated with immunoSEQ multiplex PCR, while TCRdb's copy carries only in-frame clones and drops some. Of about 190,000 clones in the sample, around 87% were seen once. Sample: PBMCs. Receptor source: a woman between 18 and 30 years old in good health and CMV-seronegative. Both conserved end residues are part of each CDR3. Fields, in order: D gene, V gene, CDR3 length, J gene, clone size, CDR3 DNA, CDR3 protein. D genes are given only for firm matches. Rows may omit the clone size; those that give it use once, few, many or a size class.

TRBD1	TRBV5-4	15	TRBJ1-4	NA	TGTGCCAGCAGCCGCACCGGGACAGGGGGGGAAAAACTGTTTTTT	CASSRTGTGGEKLFF
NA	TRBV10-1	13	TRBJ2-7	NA	TGCGCCAGCAGTGAGCACAGTTCCTACGAGCAGTACTTC	CASSEHSSYEQYF
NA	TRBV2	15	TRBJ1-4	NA	TGTGCCAGCAGAGAGCAGGGGCCTTGGAATGAAAAACTGTTTTTT	CASREQGPWNEKLFF
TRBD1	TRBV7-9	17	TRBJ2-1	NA	TGTGCCAGCAGCTTCCGGTCCGGGACAGGGAACTACAATGAGCAGTTCTTC	CASSFRSGTGNYNEQFF
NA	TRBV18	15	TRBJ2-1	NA	TGTGCCAGCTCACCCTCCGCGAGCTCCTACAATGAGCAGTTCTTC	CASSPSASSYNEQFF
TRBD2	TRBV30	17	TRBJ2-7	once	TGTGCCTGGAGTGTACAACGGACTAGCGGGGGCTCCTACGAGCAGTACTTC	CAWSVQRTSGGSYEQYF
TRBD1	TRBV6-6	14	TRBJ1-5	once	TGTGCCAGCATGAACAGGGGGCGATCTCAGCCCCAGCATTTT	CASMNRGRSQPQHF
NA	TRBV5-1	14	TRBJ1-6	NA	TGCGCCAGCAGCTTGGACCTAGCTAATTCACCCCTCCACTTT	CASSLDLANSPLHF
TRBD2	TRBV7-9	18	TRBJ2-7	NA	TGTTCCAGCAGCCCTTCGCTAGCGGGGGGCCCATTCCGCTACGAGCAGTACTTC	CSSSPSLAGGPFRYEQYF
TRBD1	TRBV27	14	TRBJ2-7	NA	TGTGCCAGCAGACAGGGGGCCCGCTCCTACGAGCAGTACTTC	CASRQGARSYEQYF
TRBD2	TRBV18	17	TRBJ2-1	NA	TGTGCCAGCTCACCATGGGGGAGGGAGCGATCCTACAATGAGCAGTTCTTC	CASSPWGRERSYNEQFF
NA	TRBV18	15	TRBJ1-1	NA	TGTGCCAGCTCACCACCCAGGGTGTTGAACACTGAAGCTTTCTTT	CASSPPRVLNTEAFF
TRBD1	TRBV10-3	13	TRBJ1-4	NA	TGTGCCATCAGCAGGGGGCCGGAGGAAAAACTGTTTTTT	CAISRGPEEKLFF
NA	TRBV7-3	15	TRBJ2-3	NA	TGTGCCAGCAGCTTATGGAGCAGGGACACAGATACGCAGTATTTT	CASSLWSRDTDTQYF
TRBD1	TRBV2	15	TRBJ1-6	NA	TGTGCCACTTCCCGGGACAGCTCCTATAATTCACCCCTCCACTTT	CATSRDSSYNSPLHF
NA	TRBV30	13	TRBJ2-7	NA	TGTGCCTGGAGTCCGGACAGTTATTACGAGCAGTACTTC	CAWSPDSYYEQYF
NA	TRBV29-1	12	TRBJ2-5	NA	TGCAGCGCTTCCGGACAGCAAGAGACCCAGTACTTC	CSASGQQETQYF
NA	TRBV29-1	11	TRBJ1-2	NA	TGCAGCGTTGATGGGGGCTTTGGCTACACCTTC	CSVDGGFGYTF
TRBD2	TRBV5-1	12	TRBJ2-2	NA	TGCGCCAGCAGCGGGGAGGGCGGGGAGCTGTTTTTT	CASSGEGGELFF
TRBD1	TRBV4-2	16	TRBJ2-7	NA	TGTGCCAGCAGCCAAGATCAGGCAGGGGGCCTCTACGAGCAGTACTTC	CASSQDQAGGLYEQYF
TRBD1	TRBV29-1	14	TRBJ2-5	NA	TGCAGCGTTGAAGAAACAGGGGGCGGAGAGACCCAGTACTTC	CSVEETGGGETQYF
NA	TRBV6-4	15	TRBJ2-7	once	TGTGCCAGACTTTTGAGGACAGTCCCGTCCTACGAGCAGTACTTC	CARLLRTVPSYEQYF
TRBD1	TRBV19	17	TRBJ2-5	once	TGTGCCAGTAGAGCCTTTTCCGGGACAGTCAACCAAGAGACCCAGTACTTC	CASRAFSGTVNQETQYF
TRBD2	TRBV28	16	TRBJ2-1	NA	TGTGCCAGCAAACTCCCCCTCGGGACTACTAACAATGAGCAGTTCTTC	CASKLPLGTTNNEQFF
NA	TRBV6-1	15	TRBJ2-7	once	TGTGCCAGCAGTTCGAGGGGCGGGGACGGCTACGAGCAGTACTTC	CASSSRGGDGYEQYF
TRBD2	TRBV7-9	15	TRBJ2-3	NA	TGTGCCAGCAGCTTTTGGGCGGGGGACACAGATACGCAGTATTTT	CASSFWAGDTDTQYF
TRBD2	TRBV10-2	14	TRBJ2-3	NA	TGCGCCAGCAGACGGGACTACAACACAGATACGCAGTATTTT	CASRRDYNTDTQYF
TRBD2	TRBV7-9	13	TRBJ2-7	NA	TGTGCCAGCAGCCCTTCTTCTAGCGGCGAGCAGTACTTC	CASSPSSSGEQYF
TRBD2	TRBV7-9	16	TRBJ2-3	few	TGTGCCAGCAGCCCACTAGCGGGGGGTCCCACAGATACGCAGTATTTT	CASSPLAGGPTDTQYF
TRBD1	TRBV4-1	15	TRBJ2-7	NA	TGCGCCAGCAGCCAGGGGACAGGGGGAACCTACGAGCAGTACTTC	CASSQGTGGTYEQYF
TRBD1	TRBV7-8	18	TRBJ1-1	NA	TGTGCCAGCAGCGCGTGGTTCAGGGGGCACTCATTGAACACTGAAGCTTTCTTT	CASSAWFRGHSLNTEAFF
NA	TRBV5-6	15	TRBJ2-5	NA	TGTGCCAGCAGCTTGGTCCGGGACTACCAAGAGACCCAGTACTTC	CASSLVRDYQETQYF
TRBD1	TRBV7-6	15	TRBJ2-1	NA	TGTGCCAGCAGCCTGACCGGGACAGGGGGTCGGGAGCAGTTCTTC	CASSLTGTGGREQFF
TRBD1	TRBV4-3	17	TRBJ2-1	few	TGCGCCAGCAGCCAACCAGAGACAGGGGGCTTATACAATGAGCAGTTCTTC	CASSQPETGGLYNEQFF
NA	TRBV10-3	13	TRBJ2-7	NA	TGTGCCATCAGTGCAGGGGAGACCTACGAGCAGTACTTC	CAISAGETYEQYF
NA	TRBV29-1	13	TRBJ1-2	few	TGCAGCGTTGAAGATACGGAGGGGCAAGGCTACACCTTC	CSVEDTEGQGYTF
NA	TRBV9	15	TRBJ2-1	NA	TGTGCCAGCAGCGTAGCCGGATCACTACGCAATGAGCAGTTCTTC	CASSVAGSLRNEQFF
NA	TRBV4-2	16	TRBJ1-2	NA	TGTGCCAGCAGCCAGGCTGTTGACGGGGGTCGAAATGGCTACACCTTC	CASSQAVDGGRNGYTF
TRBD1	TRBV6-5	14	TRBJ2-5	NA	TGTGCCAGCAGTTACTCTGACAGGGGAGAGACCCAGTACTTC	CASSYSDRGETQYF
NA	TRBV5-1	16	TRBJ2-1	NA	TGCGCCAGCAGCCTCACGGCACAGAACTCCTACAATGAGCAGTTCTTC	CASSLTAQNSYNEQFF
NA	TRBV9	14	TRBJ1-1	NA	TGTGCCAGCAGCGAGAGGGGGGGCTACACTGAAGCTTTCTTT	CASSERGGYTEAFF
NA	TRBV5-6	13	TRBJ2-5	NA	TGTGCCAGCAGCCCACGGGGTTTGGAGACCCAGTACTTC	CASSPRGLETQYF
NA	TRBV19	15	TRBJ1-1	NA	TGTGCCAGTACCTCGGGAGACAGAAGGATCACTGAAGCTTTCTTT	CASTSGDRRITEAFF
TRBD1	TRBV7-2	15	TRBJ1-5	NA	TGTGCCAGCAGCTTGAACAGGGGGGGCAATCAGCCCCAGCATTTT	CASSLNRGGNQPQHF
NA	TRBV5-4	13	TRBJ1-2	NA	TGTGCCAGCAGCTTGAGAGCGGCCCATGGCTACACCTTC	CASSLRAAHGYTF
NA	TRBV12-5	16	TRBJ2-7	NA	TGTGCTAGTGGTGCTAGACAGGGAGGAAGCTCCTACGAGCAGTACTTC	CASGARQGGSSYEQYF
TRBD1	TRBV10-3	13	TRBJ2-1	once	TGTGCCATCACGGGACAGGGGGCCAATGAGCAGTTCTTC	CAITGQGANEQFF
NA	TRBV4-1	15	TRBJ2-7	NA	TGCGCCAGCAGCCTCACGTTGGGGGGGCCGGACGAGCAGTACTTC	CASSLTLGGPDEQYF
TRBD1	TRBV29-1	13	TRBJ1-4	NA	TGCAGCGCCTGGGACAGGGGAAATGAAAAACTGTTTTTT	CSAWDRGNEKLFF
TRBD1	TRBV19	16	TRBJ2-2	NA	TGTGCCAGTAGTATAGAGGGACAGGGGCTGGTCGGGGAGCTGTTTTTT	CASSIEGQGLVGELFF
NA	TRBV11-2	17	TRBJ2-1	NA	TGTGCCAGCAGCCCGTTAGGCTTAAGCGGAGGCGGGAATGAGCAGTTCTTC	CASSPLGLSGGGNEQFF
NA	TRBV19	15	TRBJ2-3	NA	TGTGCCAGTACCCGTGGGGGGGGGCAAGGGGATACGCAGTATTTT	CASTRGGGQGDTQYF
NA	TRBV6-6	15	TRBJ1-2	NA	TGTGCCAGCACCGCCCTGGGAGAAAGGGGGTATGGCTACACCTTC	CASTALGERGYGYTF
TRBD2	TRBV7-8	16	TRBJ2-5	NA	TGTGCCAGCAGCTTAACGACTAGCGGGGGCCAAGAGACCCAGTACTTC	CASSLTTSGGQETQYF
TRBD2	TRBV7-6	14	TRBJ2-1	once	TGTGCCAGCAGACCGGGACTAGCTCGCAATGAGCAGTTCTTC	CASRPGLARNEQFF
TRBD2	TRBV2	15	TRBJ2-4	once	TGTGCCACTCTAGTGCGGGAGGGCCCCGGTTACATTCAGTACTTC	CATLVREGPGYIQYF
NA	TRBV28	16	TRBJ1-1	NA	TGTGCCAGCAGTTTCGGTGAGGGGAGGGGATGGACTGAAGCTTTCTTT	CASSFGEGRGWTEAFF
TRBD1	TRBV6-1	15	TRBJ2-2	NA	TGTGCCAGCACTCCGGACAGGTTGAACACCGGGGAGCTGTTTTTT	CASTPDRLNTGELFF
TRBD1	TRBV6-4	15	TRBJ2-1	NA	TGTGCCAGCAGTGAAGGGACAGGGTCCTACAATGAGCAGTTCTTC	CASSEGTGSYNEQFF
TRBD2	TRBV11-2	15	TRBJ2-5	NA	TGTGCCAGCAGCGCAGGGGTAGCGGGAGGAGAGACCCAGTACTTC	CASSAGVAGGETQYF